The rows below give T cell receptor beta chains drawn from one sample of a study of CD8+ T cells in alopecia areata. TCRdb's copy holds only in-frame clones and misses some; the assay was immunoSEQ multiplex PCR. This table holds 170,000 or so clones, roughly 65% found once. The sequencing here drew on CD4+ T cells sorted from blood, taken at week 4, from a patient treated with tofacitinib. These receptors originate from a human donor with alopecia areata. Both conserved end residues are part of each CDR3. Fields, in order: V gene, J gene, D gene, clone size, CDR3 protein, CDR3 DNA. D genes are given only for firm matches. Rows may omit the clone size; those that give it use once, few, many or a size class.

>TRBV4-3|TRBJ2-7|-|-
CASSQDSGSITYEQYF
TGCGCCAGCAGCCAAGATTCAGGGTCAATAACCTACGAGCAGTACTTC
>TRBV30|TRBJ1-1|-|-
CAWSVNSGTEAFF
TGTGCCTGGAGTGTAAACTCGGGGACTGAAGCTTTCTTT
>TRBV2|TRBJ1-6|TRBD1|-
CASSEADRGNSPLHF
TGTGCCAGCAGTGAAGCGGACAGGGGTAATTCACCCCTCCACTTT
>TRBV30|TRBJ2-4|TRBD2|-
CAWHTKLAGGLAKNIQYF
TGTGCCTGGCACACCAAACTAGCGGGGGGCTTAGCCAAAAACATTCAGTACTTC
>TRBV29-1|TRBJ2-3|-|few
CSVNRRGADTQYF
TGCAGCGTAAACCGGAGAGGAGCAGATACGCAGTATTTT
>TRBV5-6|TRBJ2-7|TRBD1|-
CASSPGQYEQYF
TGTGCCAGCAGCCCGGGACAGTACGAGCAGTACTTC
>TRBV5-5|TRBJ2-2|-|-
CASSPQAPRGTGELFF
TGTGCCAGCAGCCCACAGGCCCCGAGGGGCACCGGGGAGCTGTTTTTT
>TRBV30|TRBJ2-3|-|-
CAWSVSGSVGTQYF
TGTGCCTGGAGTGTATCTGGCAGCGTAGGGACGCAGTATTTT
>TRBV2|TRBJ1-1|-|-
CASRQDRDTEAFF
TGTGCCAGCAGACAGGACCGGGACACTGAAGCTTTCTTT
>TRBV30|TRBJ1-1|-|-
CAWSVLGRGTEAFF
TGTGCCTGGAGTGTTCTGGGGAGGGGGACTGAAGCTTTCTTT
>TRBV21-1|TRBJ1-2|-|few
CASSNRHNYGYTF
TGTGCCAGCAGCAACAGACACAACTATGGCTACACCTTC
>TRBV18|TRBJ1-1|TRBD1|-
CASSQRTGGLNTEAFF
TGTGCCAGCTCACAGCGGACAGGGGGACTGAACACTGAAGCTTTCTTT
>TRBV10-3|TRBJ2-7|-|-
CAISAGIAYEQYF
TGTGCCATCAGTGCGGGCATAGCTTACGAGCAGTACTTC
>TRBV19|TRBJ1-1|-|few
CASSIMEGRNEAFF
TGTGCCAGTAGTATAATGGAGGGACGGAATGAAGCTTTCTTT
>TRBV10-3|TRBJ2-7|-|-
CALVWGASSYEQYF
TGTGCCCTCGTCTGGGGGGCGAGCTCCTACGAGCAGTACTTC
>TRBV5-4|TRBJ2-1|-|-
CASSFRNEQFF
TGTGCCAGCAGCTTTAGGAATGAGCAGTTCTTC
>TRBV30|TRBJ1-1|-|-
CAASSGTNTEAFF
TGTGCCGCCAGTTCCGGGACAAACACTGAAGCTTTCTTT
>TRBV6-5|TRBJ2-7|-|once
CASSSPGHLYEQYF
TGTGCCAGCAGTTCGCCGGGACACTTATACGAGCAGTACTTC
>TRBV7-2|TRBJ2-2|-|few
CASSLGIGELFF
TGTGCCAGCAGCTTAGGAATCGGGGAGCTGTTTTTT
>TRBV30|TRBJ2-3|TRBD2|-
CACSGGSTDTQYF
TGTGCCTGTAGCGGGGGGAGCACAGATACGCAGTATTTT
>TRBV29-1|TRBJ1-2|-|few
CSVAHSAYGYTF
TGCAGCGTTGCCCATTCAGCCTATGGCTACACCTTC
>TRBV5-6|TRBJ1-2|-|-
CASSLWGYGYTF
TGTGCCAGCAGCTTGTGGGGCTATGGCTACACCTTC
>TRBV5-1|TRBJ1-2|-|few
CASSLDSNYGYTF
TGCGCCAGCAGCCTAGACAGCAACTATGGCTACACCTTC
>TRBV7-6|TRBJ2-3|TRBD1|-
CASSSRQGAQYF
TGTGCCAGCAGCTCCCGTCAGGGGGCGCAGTATTTT
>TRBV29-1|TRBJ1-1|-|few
CSAAFGQHTNTEAFF
TGCAGCGCCGCTTTCGGACAGCACACTAACACTGAAGCTTTCTTT
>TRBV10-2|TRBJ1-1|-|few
CASRQEVGTEAFF
TGCGCCAGCAGGCAGGAGGTCGGAACTGAAGCTTTCTTT
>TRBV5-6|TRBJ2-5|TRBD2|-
CASSLTSGGDIQETQYF
TGTGCCAGCAGCCTGACTAGCGGGGGAGACATACAAGAGACCCAGTACTTC